This TCR beta chain appears in the sequencing data of a study of blood T cell repertoires in COVID-19. The method was immunoSEQ multiplex PCR; TCRdb's version includes in-frame clones alone and lacks a portion of them. Among about 250,000 clones listed, roughly 89% were seen once. V lost 3 bases to trimming and J lost 5 bases; unmatched junction nucleotides: 4. Germline-derived CDR1 and CDR2 are MGHRA and YSYEKL. CDR3 length equals 13 residues. The source of this sequence is a man aged 30-40 years with acute or convalescent COVID-19. The chain joins TRBV4-1 to TRBJ2-7; 7 nucleotides agree with TRBD2. Sequenced: peripheral blood. The CDR3 sequence: CASSHRGGDEQYF. The CDR3 coding sequence is TGCGCCAGCAGCCATCGGGGAGGGGACGAGCAGTACTTC.